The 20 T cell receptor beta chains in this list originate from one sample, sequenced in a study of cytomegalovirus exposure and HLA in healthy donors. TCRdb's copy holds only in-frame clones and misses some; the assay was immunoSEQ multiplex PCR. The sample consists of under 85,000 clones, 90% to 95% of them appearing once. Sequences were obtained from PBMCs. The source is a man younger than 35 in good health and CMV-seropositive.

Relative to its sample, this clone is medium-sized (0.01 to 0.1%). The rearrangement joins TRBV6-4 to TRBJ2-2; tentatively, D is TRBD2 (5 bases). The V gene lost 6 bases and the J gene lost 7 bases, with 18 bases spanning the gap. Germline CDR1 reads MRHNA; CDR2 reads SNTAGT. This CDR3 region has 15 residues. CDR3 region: CASSDTLEGHGELFF. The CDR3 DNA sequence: TGTGCCAGCAGCGACACCCTTGAGGGCCACGGGGAGCTGTTTTTT.

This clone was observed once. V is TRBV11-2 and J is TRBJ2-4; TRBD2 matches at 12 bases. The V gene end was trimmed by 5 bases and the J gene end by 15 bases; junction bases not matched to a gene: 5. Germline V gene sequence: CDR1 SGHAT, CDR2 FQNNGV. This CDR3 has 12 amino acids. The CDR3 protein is CASSQTSGGGYF. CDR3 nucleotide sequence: TGTGCCAGCAGCCAGACTAGCGGGGGCGGGTACTTC.

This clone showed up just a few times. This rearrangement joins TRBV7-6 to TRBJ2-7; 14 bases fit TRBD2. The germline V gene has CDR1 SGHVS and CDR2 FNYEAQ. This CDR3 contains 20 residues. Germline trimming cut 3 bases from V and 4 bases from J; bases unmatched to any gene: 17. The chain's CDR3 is CASSLVGATGTSGSTYEQYF. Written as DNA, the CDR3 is TGTGCCAGCAGCTTGGTAGGTGCAACCGGGACTAGCGGGAGTACGTACGAGCAGTACTTC.

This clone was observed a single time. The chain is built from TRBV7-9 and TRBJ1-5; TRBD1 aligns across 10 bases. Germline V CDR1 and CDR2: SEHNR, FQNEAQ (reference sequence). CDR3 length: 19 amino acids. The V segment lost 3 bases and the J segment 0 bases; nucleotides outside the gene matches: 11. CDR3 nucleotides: TGTGCCAGCAGCTTGTCGAGCCGACAGGGGGCCGATAGCAATCAGCCCCAGCATTTT. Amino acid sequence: CASSLSSRQGADSNQPQHF.

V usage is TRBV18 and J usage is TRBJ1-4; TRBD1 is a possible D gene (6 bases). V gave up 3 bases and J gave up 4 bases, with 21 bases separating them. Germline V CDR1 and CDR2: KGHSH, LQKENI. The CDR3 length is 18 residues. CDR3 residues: CASSPVQGLQLGNEKLFF. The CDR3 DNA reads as TGTGCCAGCTCACCCGTACAGGGCCTTCAACTGGGTAATGAAAAACTGTTTTTT. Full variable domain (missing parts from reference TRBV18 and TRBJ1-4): NAGVMQNPRHLVRRRGQEARLRCSPMKGHSHVYWYRQLPEEGLKFMVYLQKENIIDESGMPKERFSAEFPKEGPSILRIQQVVRGDSAAYFCASSPVQGLQLGNEKLFFGSGTQLSVL.

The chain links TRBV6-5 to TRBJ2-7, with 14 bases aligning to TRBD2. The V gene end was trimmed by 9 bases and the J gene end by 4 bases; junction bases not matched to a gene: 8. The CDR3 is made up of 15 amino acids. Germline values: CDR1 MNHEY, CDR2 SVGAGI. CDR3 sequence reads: CASRLAGGPRYEQYF. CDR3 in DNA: TGTGCCAGTCGACTAGCGGGAGGGCCTAGATACGAGCAGTACTTC.

The CDR3 DNA reads TGTGCCAGTAGATCAGGGTTAATGAACACTGAAGCTTTCTTT. Its translation: CASRSGLMNTEAFF. This chain links TRBV19 with TRBJ1-1; the D gene is possibly TRBD1 (5 bases). The germline gives CDR1 LNHDA, CDR2 SQIVND (reference sequence). The CDR3 is made up of 14 amino acids. Trimming took 6 bases from V and 0 from J, leaving 11 bases between them. The variable domain in full, completed from reference TRBV19 and TRBJ1-1, reads DGGITQSPKYLFRKEGQNVTLSCEQNLNHDAMYWYRQDPGQGLRLIYYSQIVNDFQKGDIAEGYSVSREKKESFPLTVTSAQKNPTAFYLCASRSGLMNTEAFFGQGTRLTVV.

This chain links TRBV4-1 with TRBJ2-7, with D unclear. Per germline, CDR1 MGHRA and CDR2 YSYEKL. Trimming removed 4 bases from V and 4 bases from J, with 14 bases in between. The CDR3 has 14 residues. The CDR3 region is CASSPPSSPYEQYF. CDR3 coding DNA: TGCGCCAGCAGCCCCCCTAGTTCCCCTTACGAGCAGTACTTC.

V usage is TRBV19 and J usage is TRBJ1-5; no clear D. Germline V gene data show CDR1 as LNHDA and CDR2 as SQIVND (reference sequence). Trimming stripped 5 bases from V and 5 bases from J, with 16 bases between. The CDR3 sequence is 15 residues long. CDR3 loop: CASSSYSGSHQPQHF. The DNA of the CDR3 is TGTGCCAGTAGTTCCTACAGTGGCAGCCATCAGCCCCAGCATTTT.

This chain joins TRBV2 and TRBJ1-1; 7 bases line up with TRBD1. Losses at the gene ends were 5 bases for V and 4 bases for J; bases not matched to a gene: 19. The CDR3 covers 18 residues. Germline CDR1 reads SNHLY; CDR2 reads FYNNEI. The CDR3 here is CASSNPFSPQGFVTEAFF. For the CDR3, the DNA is TGTGCCAGCAGTAACCCATTCAGTCCACAGGGGTTCGTCACTGAAGCTTTCTTT.

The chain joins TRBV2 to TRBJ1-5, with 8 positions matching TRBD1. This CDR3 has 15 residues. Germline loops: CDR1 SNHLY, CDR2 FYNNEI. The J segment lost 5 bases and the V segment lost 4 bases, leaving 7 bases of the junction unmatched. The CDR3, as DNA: TGTGCCAGCAGTGGTGCCGACAGGGGCGATCAGCCCCAGCATTTT. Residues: CASSGADRGDQPQHF.

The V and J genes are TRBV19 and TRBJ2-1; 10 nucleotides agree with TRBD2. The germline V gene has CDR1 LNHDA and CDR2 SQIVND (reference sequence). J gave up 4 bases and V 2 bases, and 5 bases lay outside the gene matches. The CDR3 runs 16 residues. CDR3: CASSIKRTSGYNEQFF. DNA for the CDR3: TGTGCCAGTAGTATAAAACGGACTAGCGGTTACAATGAGCAGTTCTTC.

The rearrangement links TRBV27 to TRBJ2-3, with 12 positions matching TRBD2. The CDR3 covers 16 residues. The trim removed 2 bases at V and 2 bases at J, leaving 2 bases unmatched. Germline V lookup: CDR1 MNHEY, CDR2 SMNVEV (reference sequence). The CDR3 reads CASSLLAGGYTDTQYF. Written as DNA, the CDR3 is TGTGCCAGCAGTTTACTAGCGGGAGGGTACACAGATACGCAGTATTTT.

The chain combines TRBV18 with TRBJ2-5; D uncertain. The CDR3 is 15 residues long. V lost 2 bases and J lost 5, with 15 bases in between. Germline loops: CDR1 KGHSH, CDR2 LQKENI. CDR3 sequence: CASSPKRRPLETQYF. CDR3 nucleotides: TGTGCCAGCTCACCAAAGCGCCGACCGTTGGAGACCCAGTACTTC.

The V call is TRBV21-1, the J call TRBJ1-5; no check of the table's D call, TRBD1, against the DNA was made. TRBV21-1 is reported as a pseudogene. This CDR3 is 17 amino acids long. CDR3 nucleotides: TGTGCCAGCAGCAAAAAACTGGGACAGGGTCGCAATCAGCCCCAGCATTTT. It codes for CASSKKLGQGRNQPQHF.

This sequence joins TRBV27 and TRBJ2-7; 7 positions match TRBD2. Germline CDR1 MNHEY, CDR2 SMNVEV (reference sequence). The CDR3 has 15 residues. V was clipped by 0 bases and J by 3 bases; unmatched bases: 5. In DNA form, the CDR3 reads TGTGCCAGCAGTTTATCCGGACTAGAGCTCTACGAGCAGTACTTC. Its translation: CASSLSGLELYEQYF.

The CDR3 loop is CASSSVNQETQYF. DNA for the CDR3: TGTGCCAGCAGCTCCGTAAACCAAGAGACCCAGTACTTC. The V call is TRBV27, the J call TRBJ2-5, with D uncertain. This CDR3 is built from 13 residues. CDR1 is MNHEY, CDR2 SMNVEV, per germline (reference sequence). Deletions cut 6 bases from V and 0 bases from J, with 8 bases between.

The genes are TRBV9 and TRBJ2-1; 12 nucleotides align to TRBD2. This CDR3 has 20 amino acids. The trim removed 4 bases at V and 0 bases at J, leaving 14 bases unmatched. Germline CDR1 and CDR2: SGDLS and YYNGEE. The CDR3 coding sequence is TGTGCCAGCAGCCCAACCCCGGGACTAGCGGGTACCGTCTCCTACAATGAGCAGTTCTTC. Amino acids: CASSPTPGLAGTVSYNEQFF.

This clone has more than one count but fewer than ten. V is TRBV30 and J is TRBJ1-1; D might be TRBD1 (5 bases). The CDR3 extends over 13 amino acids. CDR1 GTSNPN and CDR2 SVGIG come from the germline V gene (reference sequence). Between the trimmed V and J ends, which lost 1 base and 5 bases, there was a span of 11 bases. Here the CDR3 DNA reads TGTGCCTGGAGTGAATCAGGGTGGACTGAAGCTTTCTTT. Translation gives CAWSESGWTEAFF.

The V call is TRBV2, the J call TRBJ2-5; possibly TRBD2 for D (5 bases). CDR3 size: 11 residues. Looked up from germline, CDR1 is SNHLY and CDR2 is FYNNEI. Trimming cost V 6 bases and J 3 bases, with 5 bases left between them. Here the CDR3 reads CASRREETQYF. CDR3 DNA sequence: TGTGCCAGCAGGCGGGAAGAGACCCAGTACTTC.